Shown below are 3 T cell receptor beta chains from a single sample sequenced in a study of blood T cell repertoires in COVID-19 (dated by TCRdb to between 2020 and 2021). Preparation of the library involved the immunoSEQ multiplex PCR assay. TCRdb obtained this table from immuneACCESS and retained in-frame rearrangements with V and J assigned. These tables miss some clones; where compared with another copy, unresolved V genes account for less than half of the shortfall, and the remainder is unexplained. The sample table records about 75,000 clones; around 90% of these occur just once. The ten largest clones represent 9.1% of the sample. Specimen: peripheral blood. Every receptor here comes from a human donor in a cohort sampled during active COVID-19.

V and J are TRBV5-1 and TRBJ2-1, with D possibly matching TRBD2 (5 bases). Trimming removed 0 bases from V and 4 bases from J, with 8 bases in between. This CDR3 is 14 amino acids long. Germline V gives CDR1 SGHRS, CDR2 YFSETQ. In DNA form, the CDR3 reads TGCGCCAGCAGCTTGGATGGGAGTTACAATGAGCAGTTCTTC. It codes for CASSLDGSYNEQFF.

The CDR3 sequence: CASSLDWGQVGNQPQHF. DNA of the CDR3: TGTGCCAGCAGCTTAGATTGGGGACAGGTGGGCAATCAGCCCCAGCATTTT. This chain connects TRBV7-9 to TRBJ1-5, with 8 bases matching TRBD1. V was pared by 1 base and J by 2 bases, with 7 bases of the junction left unmatched. This CDR3 region has 17 residues. CDR1 is SEHNR and CDR2 is FQNEAQ in the germline V gene (reference sequence).

The V gene is TRBV19, the J gene TRBJ2-1, with 16 bases lining up with TRBD2. Germline V gene lookup returns CDR1 LNHDA and CDR2 SQIVND (reference sequence). The CDR3 is made up of 16 amino acids. The V segment lost 4 bases and the J segment 7 bases; nucleotides outside the gene matches: 4. CDR3 region: CASSTGLAGGRNEQFF. Here the CDR3 DNA reads TGTGCCAGTAGTACGGGACTAGCGGGGGGGAGAAATGAGCAGTTCTTC. Combining the CDR3 with reference TRBV19 and TRBJ2-1 gives the whole variable domain DGGITQSPKYLFRKEGQNVTLSCEQNLNHDAMYWYRQDPGQGLRLIYYSQIVNDFQKGDIAEGYSVSREKKESFPLTVTSAQKNPTAFYLCASSTGLAGGRNEQFFGPGTRLTVL.